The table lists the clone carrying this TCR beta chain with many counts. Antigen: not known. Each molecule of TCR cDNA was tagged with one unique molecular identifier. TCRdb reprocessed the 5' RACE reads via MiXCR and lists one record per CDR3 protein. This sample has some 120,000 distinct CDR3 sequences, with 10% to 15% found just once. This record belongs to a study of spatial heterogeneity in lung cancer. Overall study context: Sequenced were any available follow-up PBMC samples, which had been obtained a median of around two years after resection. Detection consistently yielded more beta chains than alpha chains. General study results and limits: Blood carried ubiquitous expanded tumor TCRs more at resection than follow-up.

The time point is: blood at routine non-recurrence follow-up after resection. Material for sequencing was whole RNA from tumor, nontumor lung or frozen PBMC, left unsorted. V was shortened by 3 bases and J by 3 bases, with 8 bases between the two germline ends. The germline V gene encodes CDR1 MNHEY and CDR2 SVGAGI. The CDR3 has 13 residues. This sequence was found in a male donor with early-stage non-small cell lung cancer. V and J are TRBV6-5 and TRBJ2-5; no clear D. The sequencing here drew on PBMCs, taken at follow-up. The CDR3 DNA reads TGTGCCAGCAGTTATTCGAGCGAAGAGACCCAGTACTTC. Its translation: CASSYSSEETQYF.